This is a list of T cell receptor beta chains from one sample in a study of blood T cell repertoires in COVID-19. Repertoires were generated with immunoSEQ multiplex PCR, while TCRdb's copy carries only in-frame clones and drops some. The sample consists of about 140,000 clones, approximately 80% of them appearing once. Sequencing was carried out using peripheral blood. All receptors come from a man in his sixties or seventies who had recovered from COVID-19. CDR3s include the opening cysteine and the closing phenylalanine or tryptophan. The order of the fields is J gene, V gene, clone size, D gene, CDR3 protein, CDR3 DNA. The D gene is left open where the match is weak. Not every row has a clone size; where given, it reads once, few, many or a size class.

TRBJ2-7,TRBV30,-,TRBD1,CAWSPGTGYEDEQYF,TGTGCCTGGAGTCCCGGGACAGGGTACGAGGACGAGCAGTACTTC
TRBJ2-1,TRBV19,-,-,CASSIARRHRNEQFF,TGTGCCAGTAGTATAGCCAGGCGTCACAGGAATGAGCAGTTCTTC
TRBJ2-3,TRBV18,-,TRBD1,CASSPGTGGRTDTQYF,TGTGCCAGCTCCCCCGGGACAGGGGGACGAACAGATACGCAGTATTTT
TRBJ1-3,TRBV10-3,-,-,CAISTQASSGNTIYF,TGTGCCATCAGTACACAGGCTAGCTCTGGAAACACCATATATTTT
TRBJ2-1,TRBV9,-,TRBD2,CASSTSGASYNEQFF,TGTGCCAGCAGCACTAGCGGTGCCTCCTACAATGAGCAGTTCTTC
TRBJ2-1,TRBV19,-,TRBD2,CASSSGGSYNEQFF,TGTGCCAGTAGTAGCGGGGGCTCCTACAATGAGCAGTTCTTC
TRBJ2-2,TRBV9,-,-,CASSVDSGGELFF,TGTGCCAGCAGCGTAGACTCGGGCGGGGAGCTGTTTTTT
TRBJ2-1,TRBV2,-,TRBD2,CATHSGGNNEQFF,TGTGCCACCCATAGCGGGGGAAACAATGAGCAGTTCTTC
TRBJ2-5,TRBV10-2,medium-sized,TRBD2,CASSEGRVEETQYF,TGCGCCAGCAGTGAAGGGAGGGTAGAAGAGACCCAGTACTTC
TRBJ2-5,TRBV5-4,-,TRBD2,CASSFERERETQYF,TGTGCCAGCAGCTTCGAGCGGGAGCGGGAGACCCAGTACTTC
TRBJ2-1,TRBV6-5,few,TRBD2,CASTTGGAGANEQFF,TGTGCCAGCACCACGGGAGGAGCGGGGGCCAATGAGCAGTTCTTC
TRBJ2-1,TRBV18,-,TRBD1,CASSPDRGRNEQFF,TGTGCCAGCTCACCGGACAGGGGGCGCAATGAGCAGTTCTTC
TRBJ2-7,TRBV19,-,TRBD2,CASSIDPASPGGDEQYF,TGTGCCAGTAGTATAGATCCCGCGAGTCCCGGGGGGGACGAGCAGTACTTC
TRBJ2-1,TRBV19,-,-,CASSITSKDNEQFF,TGTGCCAGTAGTATAACTAGCAAAGACAATGAGCAGTTCTTC